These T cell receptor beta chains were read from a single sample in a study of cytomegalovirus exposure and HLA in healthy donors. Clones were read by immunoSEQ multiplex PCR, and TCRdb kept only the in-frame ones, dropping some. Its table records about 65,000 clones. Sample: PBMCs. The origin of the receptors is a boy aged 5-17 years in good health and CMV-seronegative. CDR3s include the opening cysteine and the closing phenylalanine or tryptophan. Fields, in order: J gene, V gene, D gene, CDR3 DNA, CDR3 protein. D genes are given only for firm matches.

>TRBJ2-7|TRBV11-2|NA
TGTGCCAGCAGCTTTCACACCTCCTACGAGCAGTACTTC
CASSFHTSYEQYF
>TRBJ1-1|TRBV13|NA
TGTGCCAGCAGCTCGTCGCGGCCGTCGAACACTGAAGCTTTCTTT
CASSSSRPSNTEAFF
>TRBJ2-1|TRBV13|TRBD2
TGTGCCAGCAGCTGGCGTGAGGGAGCGGGGGGGTTCAATGAGCAGTTCTTC
CASSWREGAGGFNEQFF
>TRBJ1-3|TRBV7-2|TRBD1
TGTGCCAGCAGCCCCAGACAGGGGGGCAACTCTGGAAACACCATATATTTT
CASSPRQGGNSGNTIYF
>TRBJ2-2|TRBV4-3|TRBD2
TGCGCCAGCAGCCGTGGGACTAGAGGTTCCGGGGAGCTGTTTTTT
CASSRGTRGSGELFF
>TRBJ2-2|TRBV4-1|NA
TGCGCCAGCAGCCAAGGGTCAGGGACGAACACCGGGGAGCTGTTTTTT
CASSQGSGTNTGELFF
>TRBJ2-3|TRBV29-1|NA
TGCAGCGTTGAACAGGGGGGCGCAGATACGCAGTATTTT
CSVEQGGADTQYF
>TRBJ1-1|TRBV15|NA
TGTGCCACCAGCAGAGTGACAGATGTTGAAGCTTTCTTT
CATSRVTDVEAFF
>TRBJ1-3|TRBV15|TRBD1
TGTGCCACCAGGATGGGACAGCTAAACACCATATATTTT
CATRMGQLNTIYF
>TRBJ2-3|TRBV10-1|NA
TGCGCCAGCAGTGAAGTCGTAGACACAGATACGCAGTATTTT
CASSEVVDTDTQYF
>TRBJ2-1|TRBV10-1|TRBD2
TGCGCCAGCAGTCGCGGGGGACTAGCGGATGAGCAGTTCTTC
CASSRGGLADEQFF
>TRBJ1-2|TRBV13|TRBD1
TGTGCCAGCAGCTCTTCCCGGGACAGCTATGGCTACACCTTC
CASSSSRDSYGYTF
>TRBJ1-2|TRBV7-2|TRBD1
TGTGCCAGCAGCCGCGGGGACAGAAACTATGGCTACACCTTC
CASSRGDRNYGYTF
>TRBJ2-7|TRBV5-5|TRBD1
TGTGCCAGCAGCTTGACAGGGGAGGAGCAGTACTTC
CASSLTGEEQYF
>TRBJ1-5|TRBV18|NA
TGTGCCAGCTCACCATTTGAGAGGTCAAATCAGCCCCAGCATTTT
CASSPFERSNQPQHF
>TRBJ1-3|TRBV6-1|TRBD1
TGTGCCAGCCGGGACAGGGCCTCTGGAAACACCATATATTTT
CASRDRASGNTIYF
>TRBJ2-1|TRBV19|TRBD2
TGTGCCAGTAGTATAGATCCCCGAATCTTTACTAGCGGGGCCTACAATGAGCAGTTCTTC
CASSIDPRIFTSGAYNEQFF
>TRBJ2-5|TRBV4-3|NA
TGCGCCAGCAGCCAAGATTTCGGAGAGACCCAGTACTTC
CASSQDFGETQYF
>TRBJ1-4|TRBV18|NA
TGTGCCAGCTCCCTGAATGAAAAACTGTTTTTT
CASSLNEKLFF
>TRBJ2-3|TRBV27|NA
TGTGCCAGCCGGTGGAGGGTCTCAGATACGCAGTATTTT
CASRWRVSDTQYF
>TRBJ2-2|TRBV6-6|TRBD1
TGTGCCAGCAGCCCGGGACAGGTCACCGGGGAGCTGTTTTTT
CASSPGQVTGELFF
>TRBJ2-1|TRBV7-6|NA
TGTGCCAGCACTCTGAGCACCTACAATGAGCAGTTCTTC
CASTLSTYNEQFF
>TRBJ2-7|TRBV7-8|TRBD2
TGTGCCAGCAGCTCTAGCGGGGGCCACAGCTCCTACGAGCAGTACTTC
CASSSSGGHSSYEQYF
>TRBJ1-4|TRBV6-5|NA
TGTGCCAGCAGTGAGACGGGGGCTAATGAAAAACTGTTTTTT
CASSETGANEKLFF
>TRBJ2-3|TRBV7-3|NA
TGTGCCAGCAGCCCCACCTTAGATAGTACAGATACGCAGTATTTT
CASSPTLDSTDTQYF
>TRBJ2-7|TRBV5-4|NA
TGTGCCAGCAGCCCGAGCGACGGCGAGCAGTACTTC
CASSPSDGEQYF
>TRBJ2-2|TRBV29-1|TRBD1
TGCAGCGTCATTGCCGGGACAGGGTACACCGGGGAGCTGTTTTTT
CSVIAGTGYTGELFF
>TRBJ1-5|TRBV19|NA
TGTGCCTCCCAGGACTATAGCAATCAGCCCCAGCATTTT
CASQDYSNQPQHF
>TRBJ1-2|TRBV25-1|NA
TGTGCCAGCACCTTAGGGGGTGCTTATGGCTACACCTTC
CASTLGGAYGYTF
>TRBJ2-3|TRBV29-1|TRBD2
TGCAGCGTTCTGTTAGGGACTAGCGGGATCGATACGCAGTATTTT
CSVLLGTSGIDTQYF
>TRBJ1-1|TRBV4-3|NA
TGCGCCAGCAGCCAAGAATTGGGGCGAAGCACTGAAGCTTTCTTT
CASSQELGRSTEAFF
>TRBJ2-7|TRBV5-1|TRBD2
TGCGCCAGCAGCTTGGGGACTAGCGGCACCTACGAGCAGTACTTC
CASSLGTSGTYEQYF
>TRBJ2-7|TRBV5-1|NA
TGCGCCAGCAGCTCCCCCAGGGTAAGGGGCGAGCAGTACTTC
CASSSPRVRGEQYF
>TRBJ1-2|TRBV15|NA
TGTGCCACCAGCAGAGGCCGGGACACCACCCTCTATGGCTACACCTTC
CATSRGRDTTLYGYTF
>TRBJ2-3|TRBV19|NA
TGTGCCAGTAGCGTATGGGCACCCAGCACAGATACGCAGTATTTT
CASSVWAPSTDTQYF
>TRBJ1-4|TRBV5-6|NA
TGTGCCAGCAGCTCGGGGTCCTATGAAAAACTGTTTTTT
CASSSGSYEKLFF
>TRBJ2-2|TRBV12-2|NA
TGTGCAAGTCGCTTGTCTGTGGGCCGCGTAATCCCCGGGGAGCTGTTTTTT
CASRLSVGRVIPGELFF
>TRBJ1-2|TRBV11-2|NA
TGTGCCAGCAGCTTAGATCAATTAGTAGGGGGAGGCTACACCTTC
CASSLDQLVGGGYTF
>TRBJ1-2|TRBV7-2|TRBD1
TGTGCCAGCAGTCTGGACAGGAGCGACTATGGCTACACCTTC
CASSLDRSDYGYTF
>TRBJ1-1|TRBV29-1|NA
TGCAGCGGGATACAGGGTAACACTGAAGCTTTCTTT
CSGIQGNTEAFF
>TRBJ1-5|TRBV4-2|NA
TGTGCCAGCAGCCAATCCCTAGCCTATAGCAATCAGCCCCAGCATTTT
CASSQSLAYSNQPQHF
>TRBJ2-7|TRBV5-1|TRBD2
TGCGCCAGCAGCCGGGAGGGCAGCAACGAGCAGTACTTC
CASSREGSNEQYF
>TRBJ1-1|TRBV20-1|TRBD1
TGCAGTGCTAGAAGGACAGGAGAAGCTTTCTTT
CSARRTGEAFF
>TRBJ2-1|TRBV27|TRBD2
TGTGCCAGCAGTTCGTGGACTAGCGGAGCTGGGAATGAGCAGTTCTTC
CASSSWTSGAGNEQFF
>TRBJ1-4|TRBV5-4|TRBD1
TGTGCCAGCAGCCAGAAAGACAGGGGTGAAAATGAAAAACTGTTTTTT
CASSQKDRGENEKLFF
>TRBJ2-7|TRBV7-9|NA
TGTGCCAGCAGCTTAGCCCAGGGTTCGAACTCCTACGAGCAGTACTTC
CASSLAQGSNSYEQYF
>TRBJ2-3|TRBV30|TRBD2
TGTGCCTGGTGTAGCGGGGTGGGCTCAGATACGCAGTATTTT
CAWCSGVGSDTQYF
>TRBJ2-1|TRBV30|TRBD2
TGTGCCTGGACCCGCGGACTAGCGGCGGGCGTCTTTAATGAGCAGTTCTTC
CAWTRGLAAGVFNEQFF
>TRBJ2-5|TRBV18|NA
TGTGCCAGCTCACCAAGCGGACCAGTACAAGAGACCCAGTACTTC
CASSPSGPVQETQYF
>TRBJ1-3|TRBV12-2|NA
TGTGCAAGTCGCTTAGCCTTCGACAGGGTACACACCATATATTTT
CASRLAFDRVHTIYF
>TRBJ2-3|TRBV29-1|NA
TGCAGCGTTGACCCCAGCGGAAGCACAGATACGCAGTATTTT
CSVDPSGSTDTQYF
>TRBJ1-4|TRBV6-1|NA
TGTGCCAGCTGCAGGGGTAATGAAAAACTGTTTTTT
CASCRGNEKLFF
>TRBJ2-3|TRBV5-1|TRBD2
TGCGCCAGCAGCTCCGGGACTAGCAGCTCTAGCACAGATACGCAGTATTTT
CASSSGTSSSSTDTQYF
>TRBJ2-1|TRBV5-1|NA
TGCGCCAGCAGCTTGGCCTGGGGGGGGCAGTACAATGAGCAGTTCTTC
CASSLAWGGQYNEQFF
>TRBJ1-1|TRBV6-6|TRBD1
TGTGCCAGCACCTTACAGGGGGACACTGAAGCTTTCTTT
CASTLQGDTEAFF
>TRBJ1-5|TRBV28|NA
TGTGCCAGCAGACTAACAGGGAATCAGCCCCAGCATTTT
CASRLTGNQPQHF
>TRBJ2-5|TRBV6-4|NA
TGTGCCAGCAGTGACTCGAGAGGAGAGACCCAGTACTTC
CASSDSRGETQYF
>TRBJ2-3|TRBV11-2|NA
TGTGCCAGCAGCTCCCCCCCCAGGGAATATACGCAGTATTTT
CASSSPPREYTQYF
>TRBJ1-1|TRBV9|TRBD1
TGTGCCAGCAGCGTAGGAGGACAGGTAGGGACTGAAGCTTTCTTT
CASSVGGQVGTEAFF